Below, 15 T cell receptor beta chains from the same sample are listed, as sequenced in a study of cytomegalovirus exposure and HLA in healthy donors. The PCR made use of 60 Vbeta and 13 Jbeta primers. Using immunoSEQ multiplex PCR, the repertoire was profiled, and TCRdb retains in-frame clones only, with some absent. The sample records hundreds of thousands of clones, roughly 85% being singletons. The sequenced material came from PBMCs. These TCRs come from a young man in good health and CMV-seronegative.

The V gene is TRBV18, the J gene TRBJ2-1; 10 nucleotides align to TRBD1. Germline V lookup: CDR1 KGHSH, CDR2 LQKENI. Trimming took 3 bases from V and 7 from J; bases not matched to a gene: 18. The length of the CDR3 is 19 residues. The CDR3 here is CASSPSSRQGAIEGNEQFF. The CDR3 DNA follows: TGTGCCAGCTCACCTAGTTCGAGACAGGGGGCGATTGAAGGGAATGAGCAGTTCTTC.

The V and J genes are TRBV18 and TRBJ2-7; D perhaps matches TRBD2 (5 bases). V shed 4 bases and J shed 0 bases, with 7 bases lying between them. Germline CDR1 KGHSH, CDR2 LQKENI. The CDR3 extends over 13 amino acids. The CDR3 reads CASSLRGSYEQYF. The DNA for the CDR3 is TGTGCCAGCTCACTCCGGGGCTCCTACGAGCAGTACTTC.

CDR3 loop: CASSDPGLNTGELFF. As DNA, the CDR3 is TGTGCCAGCAGCGATCCGGGTCTGAACACCGGGGAGCTGTTTTTT. The chain couples TRBV7-3 to TRBJ2-2; D remains ambiguous. The germline V gene encodes CDR1 SGHTA and CDR2 FQGTGA. This CDR3 is built from 15 residues. The V end lost 5 bases, the J end lost 1 base, and 11 bases lay between the germline ends.

This chain joins TRBV19 and TRBJ1-2; possibly TRBD1 for D (6 bases). The CDR3 length is 17 residues. The ends were cut back, 1 base at V and 3 bases at J, with 18 bases in the middle. Germline V gives CDR1 LNHDA, CDR2 SQIVND (reference sequence). The CDR3 nucleotides read TGTGCCAGTAGTATAGGCCGCGGTCCAGGGGTGGACTATGGCTACACCTTC. It encodes CASSIGRGPGVDYGYTF.

This clone was detected only once. V and J are TRBV19 and TRBJ1-5; D is perhaps TRBD1 (6 bases). V lost 9 bases and J 3 bases, leaving 9 bases between the germline ends. The length of the CDR3 is 12 residues. Germline V gene sequence: CDR1 LNHDA, CDR2 SQIVND (reference sequence). The CDR3: CASGTFNQPQHF. CDR3 nucleotide sequence: TGTGCCAGCGGGACATTCAATCAGCCCCAGCATTTT.

A few counts support this clone. This chain joins TRBV5-1 and TRBJ2-7; 7 bases are shared with TRBD1. The J segment lost 1 base and the V segment lost 8 bases, leaving 9 bases of the junction unmatched. Germline V gene sequence: CDR1 SGHRS, CDR2 YFSETQ. CDR3 length: 14 amino acids. CDR3 sequence reads: CARRQGPTSYEQYF. The CDR3 region has the DNA TGCGCCAGACGACAGGGTCCTACGTCCTACGAGCAGTACTTC.

V is TRBV7-9 and J is TRBJ2-2; 8 nucleotides align to TRBD1. With V trimmed by 3 bases and J by 6 bases, 12 bases remained unmatched. CDR3 length: 17 residues. Germline V gives CDR1 SEHNR, CDR2 FQNEAQ (reference sequence). The CDR3 DNA is TGTGCCAGCAGCTTTGACAGGGGTCAATTCAATTCCGGGGAGCTGTTTTTT. It translates to CASSFDRGQFNSGELFF.

V usage is TRBV28 and J usage is TRBJ1-2; 7 bases line up with TRBD1. Germline values: CDR1 MDHEN, CDR2 SYDVKM. The CDR3 runs to 14 residues. V trimming: 6 bases; J trimming: 8 bases; junction bases outside the gene matches: 12. The CDR3 protein is CASSSGTEPIGYTF. In nucleotides, the CDR3 is TGTGCCAGCAGCTCCGGGACAGAGCCTATAGGCTACACCTTC.

The J gene is TRBJ2-1, the V gene TRBV5-1; 12 nucleotides line up with TRBD2. From germline, CDR1 is SGHRS and CDR2 YFSETQ. With V trimmed by 5 bases and J by 8 bases, 14 bases remained unmatched. The length of the CDR3 is 17 residues. CDR3 loop: CASSPFPSGGASYEQFF. The CDR3 bases are TGCGCCAGCAGTCCCTTTCCTAGCGGGGGGGCGAGCTATGAGCAGTTCTTC.

In this sample, this clone turned up a few times. V gene TRBV28 combines with J gene TRBJ1-5; 8 positions match TRBD1. The CDR3 sequence is 15 residues long. Germline lookup yields CDR1 MDHEN and CDR2 SYDVKM. The V gene end was trimmed by 4 bases and the J gene end by 6 bases; junction bases not matched to a gene: 8. The CDR3 sequence: CASSSGGGGSQPQHF. Written as DNA, the CDR3 is TGTGCCAGCAGTTCAGGGGGCGGCGGGAGTCAGCCCCAGCATTTT.

V gene TRBV7-8 combines with J gene TRBJ1-5, with TRBD1 matching 9 bases. Germline lookup yields CDR1 SGHVS and CDR2 FQNEAQ. V was pared by 2 bases and J by 6 bases, with 2 bases of the junction left unmatched. The CDR3 runs 14 residues. CDR3 sequence reads: CASSLTTGGQPQHF. In DNA, the CDR3 is TGTGCCAGCAGCTTAACGACAGGGGGTCAGCCCCAGCATTTT.

The chain carries TRBV5-6 and TRBJ2-5; possible D gene TRBD2, 6 bases. The J call is in doubt because the DNA end fits TRBJ2-7 better. In germline, CDR1 is SGHDT, CDR2 YYEEEE. The CDR3 totals 15 residues. CDR3 residues: CASSRRETANYEQYF. The CDR3 DNA sequence: TGTGCCAGCAGCCGACGGGAGACAGCGAACTACGAGCAGTACTTC.

The chain is built from TRBV15 and TRBJ1-5; tentative D call: TRBD1 (5 bases). Germline lookup yields CDR1 LNHNV and CDR2 YYDKDF (reference sequence). This CDR3 is built from 13 residues. Trimming took 3 bases from V and 8 from J, leaving 11 bases between them. This CDR3 reads CATSSVKQEPQHF. The CDR3 nucleotides are TGTGCCACCAGCAGTGTAAAACAGGAGCCCCAGCATTTT. Using reference TRBV15 and TRBJ1-5 for the parts outside the CDR3, the full variable domain is DAMVIQNPRYQVTQFGKPVTLSCSQTLNHNVMYWYQQKSSQAPKLLFHYYDKDFNNEADTPDNFQSRRPNTSFCFLDIRSPGLGDTAMYLCATSSVKQEPQHFGDGTRLSIL.

The J gene is TRBJ2-3, the V gene TRBV19, with D perhaps TRBD2 (5 bases). This CDR3 has 13 amino acids. Germline CDR1 reads LNHDA; CDR2 reads SQIVND (reference sequence). Trimming left V 7 bases short and J 1 base short, with 9 bases between. The CDR3 loop is CASTKEGTDTQYF. Here the CDR3 DNA reads TGTGCCAGTACCAAGGAGGGCACAGATACGCAGTATTTT.

The rearrangement links TRBV4-2 to TRBJ2-1; 11 bases are shared with TRBD2. The CDR3 is 16 amino acids. The germline V gene encodes CDR1 LGHNA and CDR2 YNFKEQ. The J segment lost 3 bases and the V segment lost 4 bases, leaving 5 bases of the junction unmatched. Here the CDR3 reads CASSLEGTSGYNEQFF. As DNA, the CDR3 is TGTGCCAGCAGCCTAGAAGGGACTAGCGGCTACAATGAGCAGTTCTTC.